One sample yielded the 20 T cell receptor beta chains listed below, sequenced in a study of Graves' ophthalmopathy and Graves' hyperthyroidism. The sequenced template was RNA, covering the TCR beta CDR3 region. First-round RT-PCR employed HTBI primers, with a second-round multiplex PCR after it. TCRdb analysed the multiplex PCR reads with MiXCR anew, one entry per CDR3 protein. The sample contains about 58,000 distinct CDR3 sequences, less than 65% of which appear only once. Sequencing was carried out using peripheral blood. Receptor source: an adult woman with Graves' ophthalmopathy.

The genes are TRBV19 and TRBJ1-1; no definite D call. The germline CDR1 and CDR2 sequences are LNHDA and SQIVND (reference sequence). The CDR3 length is 11 residues. The V and J ends lost 7 bases and 5 bases respectively, with 8 bases between them. The CDR3 DNA sequence: TGTGCCAGTACCCACGGGACTGAAGCTTTCTTT. This codes for CASTHGTEAFF.

This clonotype was observed at least ten times. The chain couples TRBV10-1 to TRBJ2-7; D not resolved. The length of the CDR3 is 15 residues. The germline gives CDR1 WNHNN, CDR2 SYGVQD (reference sequence). V was trimmed by 3 bases and J by 6 bases, leaving 18 bases between them. In DNA form, the CDR3 reads TGCGCCAGCAGTGACTCCAACCTCAACAAGGGCGAGCAGTACTTC. This encodes CASSDSNLNKGEQYF.

The chain links TRBV28 to TRBJ1-5, with D uncertain. Germline V gene sequence: CDR1 MDHEN, CDR2 SYDVKM. V was trimmed by 6 bases and J by 3 bases, leaving 18 bases between them. The CDR3 loop spans 16 amino acids. In DNA form, the CDR3 reads TGTGCCAGCAGCTCCCCCGATAGAAGATTCAATCAGCCCCAGCATTTT. Translation: CASSSPDRRFNQPQHF.

This clonotype was picked up many times. This sequence joins TRBV20-1 and TRBJ1-3; D is unclear. V was clipped by 5 bases and J by 10 bases, with 18 bases between them. CDR1 and CDR2 from the germline V gene are DFQATT and SNEGSKA (reference sequence). The CDR3 totals 13 residues. For the CDR3, the DNA is TGCAGTGCTCCGGACGTGCAGCTCGGGACCATATATTTT. Its translation: CSAPDVQLGTIYF.

The chain couples TRBV6-1 to TRBJ1-4; no clear D gene. The CDR3 has 15 amino acids. With 7 bases removed from V and 0 bases from J, the gap between germline ends came to 12 bases. The germline V gene has CDR1 MNHNS and CDR2 SASEGT. CDR3 sequence (DNA): TGTGCCAGCACCAGTAGGGATACAACTAATGAAAAACTGTTTTTT. As protein: CASTSRDTTNEKLFF.

The chain has TRBV20-1 and TRBJ2-1; TRBD2 aligns across 9 bases. Germline loops: CDR1 DFQATT, CDR2 SNEGSKA (reference sequence). Losses at the gene ends were 6 bases for V and 8 bases for J; bases not matched to a gene: 11. CDR3 size: 14 residues. Here the CDR3 DNA reads TGCAGTGCGGGGACTAGCAAGAGGAATTATGAGCAGTTCTTC. Protein product: CSAGTSKRNYEQFF.

This clonotype qualifies as medium-sized. This chain joins TRBV29-1 and TRBJ1-2; no firm D call. CDR1 is SQVTM and CDR2 is ANQGSEA in the germline V gene. CDR3 length equals 12 residues. V dropped 6 bases and J dropped 5 bases, with 13 bases sitting between them. The CDR3 protein is CSVPEGAYGYTF. Written as DNA, the CDR3 is TGCAGCGTCCCCGAGGGTGCGTATGGCTACACCTTC.

This clonotype was counted many times. The chain links TRBV7-8 to TRBJ2-4; D may be TRBD1 (6 bases). Trimming cost V 1 base and J 4 bases, with 11 bases left between them. The germline CDR1 and CDR2 sequences are SGHVS and FQNEAQ. The CDR3 contains 15 residues. In nucleotides, the CDR3 is TGTGCCAGCAGCTTAGACTCCGGGACAAAAAACATTCAGTACTTC. Protein product: CASSLDSGTKNIQYF.

This clonotype was recorded many times. The chain couples TRBV20-1 to TRBJ2-7, with 10 bases that match TRBD2. The CDR3 has 14 residues. Germline V lookup: CDR1 DFQATT, CDR2 SNEGSKA (reference sequence). Trimming removed 3 bases from V and 1 base from J; junction bases left unmatched: 3. The CDR3 loop reads CSASPAGGSYEQYF. The CDR3 bases are TGCAGTGCTAGCCCAGCGGGGGGGTCCTACGAGCAGTACTTC.

The chain links TRBV20-1 to TRBJ2-7; TRBD1 aligns across 8 bases. CDR1 is DFQATT and CDR2 is SNEGSKA in the germline V gene (reference sequence). Trimming took 3 bases from V and 3 from J; bases not matched to a gene: 25. CDR3 length: 20 amino acids. In DNA, the CDR3 is TGCAGTGCTAGGGACAGTGCTAGCACAGATACGCGGACAGGGAACTACGAGCAGTACTTC. Translation: CSARDSASTDTRTGNYEQYF.

The sample holds many counts of this clonotype. The chain employs TRBV6-2 or TRBV6-3 and TRBJ2-1; 7 positions agree with TRBD1. Trimming removed 2 bases from V and 9 bases from J; junction bases left unmatched: 16. CDR1 is MNHEY and CDR2 is SVGEGT in the germline V gene. This CDR3 comprises 17 residues. In nucleotides, the CDR3 is TGTGCCAGCAGTTACCCCTCGAAGGACAGGCCAGCGTTTGAGCAGTTCTTC. Amino acid sequence: CASSYPSKDRPAFEQFF.

The V call is TRBV24-1, the J call TRBJ2-1; TRBD2 matches at 12 bases. Germline V gene lookup returns CDR1 KGHDR and CDR2 SFDVKD. With 5 bases clipped from V and 8 bases from J, the junction kept 6 bases outside the gene matches. The CDR3 runs to 15 residues. CDR3 sequence (DNA): TGTGCCACCAGTGCATCGACTAGCGGGAGCTATGAGCAGTTCTTC. It translates to CATSASTSGSYEQFF.

This clonotype has at least ten counts. The rearrangement links TRBV7-8 to TRBJ2-3; no reliable D call. Deletions cut 0 bases from V and 1 base from J, with 14 bases between. This CDR3 has 17 residues. Looked up from germline, CDR1 is SGHVS and CDR2 is FQNEAQ. The chain's CDR3 is CASSLASRAWGTDTQYF. CDR3 in DNA: TGTGCCAGCAGCTTAGCCTCCCGGGCCTGGGGCACAGATACGCAGTATTTT.

V usage is TRBV5-1 and J usage is TRBJ2-5; D may be TRBD2 (7 bases). The germline V gene encodes CDR1 SGHRS and CDR2 YFSETQ. The ends were cut back, 0 bases at V and 6 bases at J, with 21 bases in the middle. This CDR3 is built from 17 residues. This CDR3 reads CASSLAPGGGSVKTQYF. As DNA, the CDR3 is TGCGCCAGCAGCTTGGCGCCGGGGGGCGGGAGTGTGAAGACCCAGTACTTC. Using reference TRBV5-1 and TRBJ2-5 for the parts outside the CDR3, the full variable domain is KAGVTQTPRYLIKTRGQQVTLSCSPISGHRSVSWYQQTPGQGLQFLFEYFSETQRNKGNFPGRFSGRQFSNSRSEMNVSTLELGDSALYLCASSLAPGGGSVKTQYFGPGTRLLVL.

The chain uses TRBV20-1 and TRBJ1-5, with D possibly being TRBD1 (5 bases). The CDR3 extends over 18 amino acids. Germline assignment: CDR1 DFQATT and CDR2 SNEGSKA (reference sequence). The CDR3 region is CLKLHRDPRRGPSQPQHF. In DNA form, the CDR3 reads TGCCTAAAGCTTCACCGGGACCCACGTAGAGGGCCTAGTCAGCCCCAGCATTTT.

This chain joins TRBV16 and TRBJ1-1, with D possibly matching TRBD1 (5 bases). The CDR3 is 14 amino acids. The V gene lost 3 bases and the J gene lost 0 bases, with 8 bases spanning the gap. Germline assignment: CDR1 KGHSY and CDR2 FQNENV. In DNA form, the CDR3 reads TGTGCCAGCAGCCATCGGGGCCTGAACACTGAAGCTTTCTTT. This codes for CASSHRGLNTEAFF.

For this clonotype: A much bigger clone sits one base away, suggesting this may be a read error. The gene calls are TRBV3-1 and TRBJ2-1, with 7 bases fitting TRBD2. This CDR3 spans 14 amino acids. Germline V lookup: CDR1 LGHDT, CDR2 YNNKEL (reference sequence). CDR3 nucleotides: TGTGCCGGCAGCCAATTGGCGGGAGTTGGTGAGCAGTTCTTC. It specifies CAGSQLAGVGEQFF.

This clonotype was detected ten times or more. The genes are TRBV9 and TRBJ2-3, with TRBD1 identical over 9 bases. CDR3 size: 16 residues. After removal of 4 bases from V and 4 bases from J, the junction contained 10 bases not matched to a gene. Looked up from germline, CDR1 is SGDLS and CDR2 is YYNGEE. CDR3: CASSPRWGQGADTQYF. CDR3 coding DNA: TGTGCCAGCAGCCCCCGGTGGGGACAGGGTGCAGATACGCAGTATTTT. The complete variable domain, with remaining parts taken from reference TRBV9 and TRBJ2-3, reads DSGVTQTPKHLITATGQRVTLRCSPRSGDLSVYWYQQSLDQGLQFLIQYYNGEERAKGNILERFSAQQFPDLHSELNLSSLELGDSALYFCASSPRWGQGADTQYFGPGTRLTVL.

As for this clonotype: Lacking the conserved final phenylalanine or tryptophan, this CDR3 likely reflects a read error. J is TRBJ1-3 and V is TRBV19, with D possibly matching TRBD1 (5 bases). V was trimmed by 7 bases and J by 4 bases, leaving 17 bases between them. Germline CDR1 is LNHDA and CDR2 is SQIVND (reference sequence). The CDR3 loop spans 15 amino acids. The DNA of the CDR3 is TGTGCCAGTAAAGGGGACGACTTCTTAGGAAACACCATATATTCT. It codes for CASKGDDFLGNTIYS.

This clonotype was observed many times. The rearrangement joins TRBV18 to TRBJ2-7; the D is unclear. The CDR3 covers 12 residues. Germline V gene sequence: CDR1 KGHSH, CDR2 LQKENI. Trimming cost V 3 bases and J 0 bases, with 3 bases left between them. CDR3 DNA: TGTGCCAGCTCACCGAGCTCCTACGAGCAGTACTTC. Protein: CASSPSSYEQYF.